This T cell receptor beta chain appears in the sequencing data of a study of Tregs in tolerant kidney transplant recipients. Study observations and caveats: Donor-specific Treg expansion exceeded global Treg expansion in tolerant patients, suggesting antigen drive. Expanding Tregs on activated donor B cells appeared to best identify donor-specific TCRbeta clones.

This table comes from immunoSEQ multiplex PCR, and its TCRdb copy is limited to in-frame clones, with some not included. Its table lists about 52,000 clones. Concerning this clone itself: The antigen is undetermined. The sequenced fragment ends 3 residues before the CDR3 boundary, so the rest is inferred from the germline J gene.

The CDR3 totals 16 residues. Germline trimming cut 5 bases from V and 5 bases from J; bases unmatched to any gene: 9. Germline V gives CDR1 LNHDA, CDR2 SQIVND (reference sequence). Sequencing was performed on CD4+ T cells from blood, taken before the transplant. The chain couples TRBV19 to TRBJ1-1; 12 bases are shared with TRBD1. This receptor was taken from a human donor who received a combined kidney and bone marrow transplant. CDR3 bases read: TGTGCCAGTAGTGTCGGGACAGGGGGCCTTGGGACTGAA. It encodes CASSVGTGGLGTE. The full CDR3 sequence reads CASSVGTGGLGTEAFF.